Listed below are T cell receptor beta chains from one sample, sequenced in a study of CD8+ T cells in alopecia areata. Clones were sequenced by immunoSEQ multiplex PCR, and TCRdb holds only the in-frame ones, with some missing. The table has tens of thousands of clones, roughly half seen once. Sequenced material: NKG2D-high CD8+ T cells sorted from blood. The receptors here all came from a human donor with alopecia areata. The CDR3 runs from the conserved cysteine through the conserved F or W. The order of the fields is J gene, D gene, V gene, clone size, CDR3 length, CDR3 protein, CDR3 DNA. D genes are given only for firm matches. A row's size may be missing; if present it is once, few, many or a size class.

j_gene: TRBJ1-2
d_gene: .
v_gene: TRBV27
abundance: .
len: 11
CDR3aa: CASSSGRGYTF
CDR3nt: TGTGCCAGCAGTTCGGGTCGAGGCTACACCTTC

j_gene: TRBJ2-5
d_gene: .
v_gene: TRBV9
abundance: .
len: 15
CDR3aa: CASSVGGGGQETQYF
CDR3nt: TGTGCCAGCAGCGTCGGGGGAGGCGGCCAAGAGACCCAGTACTTC

j_gene: TRBJ1-1
d_gene: .
v_gene: TRBV29-1
abundance: .
len: 11
CDR3aa: CSVEEGTEAFF
CDR3nt: TGCAGCGTTGAAGAGGGCACTGAAGCTTTCTTT

j_gene: TRBJ2-6
d_gene: .
v_gene: TRBV30
abundance: .
len: 16
CDR3aa: CALEGSAGSGANVLTF
CDR3nt: TGTGCCCTTGAGGGGTCGGCCGGTTCTGGGGCCAACGTCCTGACTTTC

j_gene: TRBJ1-2
d_gene: .
v_gene: TRBV4-3
abundance: .
len: 13
CDR3aa: CASSQDYAYGYTF
CDR3nt: TGCGCCAGCAGCCAAGATTACGCTTATGGCTACACCTTC

j_gene: TRBJ2-2
d_gene: .
v_gene: TRBV9
abundance: few
len: 15
CDR3aa: CASSGLQGEAGELFF
CDR3nt: TGTGCCAGCAGCGGTTTACAGGGTGAAGCCGGGGAGCTGTTTTTT

j_gene: TRBJ2-1
d_gene: .
v_gene: TRBV14
abundance: few
len: 16
CDR3aa: CASSPERREKGNEQFF
CDR3nt: TGTGCCAGCAGCCCCGAACGGAGGGAGAAGGGCAATGAGCAGTTCTTC

j_gene: TRBJ1-6
d_gene: TRBD1
v_gene: TRBV28
abundance: .
len: 14
CDR3aa: CASSFGQDNSPLHF
CDR3nt: TGTGCCAGCAGTTTTGGACAGGACAATTCACCCCTCCACTTT

j_gene: TRBJ2-1
d_gene: .
v_gene: TRBV30
abundance: few
len: 15
CDR3aa: CAWSVLGGRYNEQFF
CDR3nt: TGTGCCTGGAGTGTACTAGGGGGTAGATACAATGAGCAGTTCTTC

j_gene: TRBJ2-1
d_gene: .
v_gene: TRBV2
abundance: few
len: 13
CDR3aa: CASSEGPYNEQFF
CDR3nt: TGTGCCAGCAGTGAGGGGCCTTACAATGAGCAGTTCTTC

j_gene: TRBJ1-5
d_gene: .
v_gene: TRBV4-1
abundance: .
len: 14
CDR3aa: CASSQAAPNQPQHF
CDR3nt: TGCGCCAGCAGCCAGGCGGCGCCCAATCAGCCCCAGCATTTT

j_gene: TRBJ2-7
d_gene: TRBD1
v_gene: TRBV5-6
abundance: .
len: 15
CDR3aa: CASSLAGGSSYEQYF
CDR3nt: TGTGCCAGCAGCTTGGCAGGGGGATCCTCCTACGAGCAGTACTTC

j_gene: TRBJ2-6
d_gene: .
v_gene: TRBV5-1
abundance: few
len: 17
CDR3aa: CASSLEDRDSGANVLTF
CDR3nt: TGCGCCAGCAGCTTGGAGGACAGAGACTCTGGGGCCAACGTCCTGACTTTC

j_gene: TRBJ2-5
d_gene: .
v_gene: TRBV4-1
abundance: .
len: 13
CDR3aa: CASSQSLVETQYF
CDR3nt: TGCGCCAGCAGCCAATCCCTGGTAGAGACCCAGTACTTC

j_gene: TRBJ2-7
d_gene: .
v_gene: TRBV28
abundance: .
len: 15
CDR3aa: CASSKRQEGIYEQYF
CDR3nt: TGTGCCAGCAGCAAGAGGCAGGAGGGGATCTACGAGCAGTACTTC

j_gene: TRBJ2-3
d_gene: TRBD1
v_gene: TRBV2
abundance: few
len: 15
CDR3aa: CASSRWTGGADTQYF
CDR3nt: TGTGCCAGCAGCCGATGGACAGGGGGCGCAGATACGCAGTATTTT

j_gene: TRBJ2-3
d_gene: .
v_gene: TRBV30
abundance: .
len: 12
CDR3aa: CAWSGSTDTQYF
CDR3nt: TGTGCCTGGAGCGGTAGCACAGATACGCAGTATTTT

j_gene: TRBJ2-5
d_gene: .
v_gene: TRBV7-8
abundance: .
len: 12
CDR3aa: CASSDLQETQYF
CDR3nt: TGTGCCAGCAGCGACCTCCAAGAGACCCAGTACTTC

j_gene: TRBJ2-1
d_gene: TRBD2
v_gene: TRBV27
abundance: .
len: 18
CDR3aa: CASRGLAGGPSSYNEQFF
CDR3nt: TGTGCCAGCAGGGGGCTAGCGGGAGGGCCCAGCTCCTACAATGAGCAGTTCTTC

j_gene: TRBJ2-5
d_gene: TRBD2
v_gene: TRBV6-6
abundance: .
len: 12
CDR3aa: CASTPGGETQYF
CDR3nt: TGTGCCAGCACTCCGGGGGGAGAGACCCAGTACTTC

j_gene: TRBJ1-5
d_gene: TRBD1
v_gene: TRBV4-1
abundance: few
len: 15
CDR3aa: CASSQRTGDGQPQHF
CDR3nt: TGCGCCAGCAGCCAACGAACAGGGGATGGTCAGCCCCAGCATTTT

j_gene: TRBJ1-5
d_gene: .
v_gene: TRBV5-1
abundance: .
len: 15
CDR3aa: CASSLHTEYNQPQHF
CDR3nt: TGCGCCAGCAGCCTTCATACAGAATACAATCAGCCCCAGCATTTT

j_gene: TRBJ1-1
d_gene: .
v_gene: TRBV4-1
abundance: few
len: 13
CDR3aa: CASSQQGSTEAFF
CDR3nt: TGCGCCAGCAGCCAACAGGGGTCCACTGAAGCTTTCTTT

j_gene: TRBJ2-6
d_gene: .
v_gene: TRBV29-1
abundance: few
len: 17
CDR3aa: CSVTGTRASSGANVLTF
CDR3nt: TGCAGCGTTACCGGGACAAGGGCTTCCTCTGGGGCCAACGTCCTGACTTTC

j_gene: TRBJ1-2
d_gene: TRBD1
v_gene: TRBV27
abundance: few
len: 15
CDR3aa: CASSLSGQGYYGYTF
CDR3nt: TGTGCCAGCAGTTTATCGGGACAGGGGTACTATGGCTACACCTTC

j_gene: TRBJ2-1
d_gene: TRBD2
v_gene: TRBV29-1
abundance: few
len: 16
CDR3aa: CSLKGLAGAFYNEQFF
CDR3nt: TGCAGCCTGAAAGGGCTAGCGGGAGCGTTTTACAATGAGCAGTTCTTC